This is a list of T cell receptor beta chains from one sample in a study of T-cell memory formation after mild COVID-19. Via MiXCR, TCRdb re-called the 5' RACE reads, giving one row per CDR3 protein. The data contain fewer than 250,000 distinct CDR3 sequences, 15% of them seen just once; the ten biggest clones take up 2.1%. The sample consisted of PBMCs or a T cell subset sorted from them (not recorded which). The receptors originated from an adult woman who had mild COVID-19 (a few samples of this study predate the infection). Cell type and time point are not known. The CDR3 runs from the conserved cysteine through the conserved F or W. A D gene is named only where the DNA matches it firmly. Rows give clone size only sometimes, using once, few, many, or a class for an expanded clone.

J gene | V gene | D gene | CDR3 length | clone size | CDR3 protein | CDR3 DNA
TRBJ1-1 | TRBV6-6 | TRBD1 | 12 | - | CASSTGETEAFF | TGTGCCAGCAGTACAGGGGAAACTGAAGCTTTCTTT
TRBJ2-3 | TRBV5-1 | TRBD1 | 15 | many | CASSPGTGGTDTQYF | TGCGCCAGCAGCCCGGGGACAGGGGGCACAGATACGCAGTATTTT
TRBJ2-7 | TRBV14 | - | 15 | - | CASSQGWGPPYEQYF | TGTGCCAGCAGCCAAGGTTGGGGACCCCCCTACGAGCAGTACTTC
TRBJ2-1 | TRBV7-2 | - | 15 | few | CASSSPHFGLNEQFF | TGTGCCAGCAGCTCACCCCATTTTGGGTTGAATGAGCAGTTCTTC
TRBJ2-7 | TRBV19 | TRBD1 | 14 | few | CASRGAGGDYEQYF | TGTGCCAGTAGGGGGGCAGGGGGCGACTACGAGCAGTACTTC
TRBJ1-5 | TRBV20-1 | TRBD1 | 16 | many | CSARVGQGARGQPQHF | TGCAGTGCTAGAGTGGGACAGGGGGCTAGGGGTCAGCCCCAGCATTTT
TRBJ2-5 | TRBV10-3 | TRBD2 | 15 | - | CAISESGTNSETQYF | TGTGCCATCAGTGAATCGGGGACTAACTCGGAGACCCAGTACTTC
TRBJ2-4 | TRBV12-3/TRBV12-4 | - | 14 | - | CASSPVSPKNIQYF | TGTGCCAGCAGTCCCGTCTCCCCCAAAAACATTCAGTACTTC
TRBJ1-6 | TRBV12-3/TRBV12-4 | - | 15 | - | CASSSRGDYNSPLHF | TGTGCCAGCAGTTCACGAGGGGACTATAATTCACCCCTCCACTTT
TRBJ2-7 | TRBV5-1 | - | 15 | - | CASSLSSGLTHEQYF | TGCGCCAGCAGCTTGTCGTCGGGCCTTACCCACGAGCAGTACTTC
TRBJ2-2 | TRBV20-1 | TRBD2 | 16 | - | CSAREGGNPNTGELFF | TGCAGTGCTAGAGAGGGAGGGAATCCGAACACCGGGGAGCTGTTTTTT
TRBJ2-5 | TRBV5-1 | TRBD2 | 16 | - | CASSPNKAGGQETQYF | TGCGCCAGCAGCCCCAACAAGGCGGGGGGGCAAGAGACCCAGTACTTC
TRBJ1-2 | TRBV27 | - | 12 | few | CASSCQGCGYTF | TGTGCCAGCAGTTGCCAGGGATGTGGCTACACCTTC
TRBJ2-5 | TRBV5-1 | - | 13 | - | CASVLQGGETQYF | TGCGCCAGCGTTCTACAGGGAGGAGAGACCCAGTACTTC
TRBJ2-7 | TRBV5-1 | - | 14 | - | CASSLSGVSYEQYF | TGCGCCAGCAGCTTGTCCGGAGTCTCTTACGAGCAGTACTTC
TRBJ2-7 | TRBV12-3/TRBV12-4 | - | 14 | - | CASSFWGVGGEQYF | TGTGCCAGCAGTTTTTGGGGAGTGGGGGGCGAGCAGTACTTC
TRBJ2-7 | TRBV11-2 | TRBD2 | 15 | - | CASSLERLAVYEQYF | TGTGCCAGCAGCTTAGAAAGGCTAGCGGTATACGAGCAGTACTTC
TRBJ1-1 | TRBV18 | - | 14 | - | CASSPQDRNTEAFF | TGTGCCAGCTCACCCCAGGACAGGAACACTGAAGCTTTCTTT
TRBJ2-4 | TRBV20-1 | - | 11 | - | CSARGGSDLGF | TGCAGTGCCCGGGGTGGCTCTGATTTAGGCTTC
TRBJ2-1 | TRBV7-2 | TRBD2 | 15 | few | CASSLMGTSLYEQFF | TGTGCCAGCAGCTTAATGGGGACTAGTCTCTATGAGCAGTTCTTC
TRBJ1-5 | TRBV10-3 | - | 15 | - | CAISESGGNYQPQHF | TGTGCCATCAGTGAGTCCGGAGGGAACTATCAGCCCCAGCATTTT
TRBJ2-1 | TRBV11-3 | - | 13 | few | CASSLVGQSEQFF | TGTGCCAGCAGTCTAGTCGGTCAAAGTGAGCAGTTCTTC
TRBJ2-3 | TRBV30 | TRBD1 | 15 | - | CAWSNGDRDTDTQYF | TGTGCCTGGAGTAACGGGGACAGGGACACAGATACGCAGTATTTT